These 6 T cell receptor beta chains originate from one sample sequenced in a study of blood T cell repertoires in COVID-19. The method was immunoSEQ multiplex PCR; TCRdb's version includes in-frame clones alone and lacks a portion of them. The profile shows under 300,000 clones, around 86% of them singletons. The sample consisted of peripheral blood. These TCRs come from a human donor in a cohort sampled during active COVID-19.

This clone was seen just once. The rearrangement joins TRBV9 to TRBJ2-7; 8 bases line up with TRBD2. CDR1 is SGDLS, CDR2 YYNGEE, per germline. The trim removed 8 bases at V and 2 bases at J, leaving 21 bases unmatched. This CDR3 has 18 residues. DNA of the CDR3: TGTGCCAGGATACTCGTGGGCGGGAGGTCTCCGCGGCCCTACGAGCAGTACTTC. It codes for CARILVGGRSPRPYEQYF.

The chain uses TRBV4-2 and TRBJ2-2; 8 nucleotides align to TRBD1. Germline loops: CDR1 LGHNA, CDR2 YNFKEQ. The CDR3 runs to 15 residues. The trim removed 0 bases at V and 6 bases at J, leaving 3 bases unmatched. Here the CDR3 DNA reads TGTGCCAGCAGCCAAGATAGGGGACAGGCCGGGGAGCTGTTTTTT. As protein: CASSQDRGQAGELFF.

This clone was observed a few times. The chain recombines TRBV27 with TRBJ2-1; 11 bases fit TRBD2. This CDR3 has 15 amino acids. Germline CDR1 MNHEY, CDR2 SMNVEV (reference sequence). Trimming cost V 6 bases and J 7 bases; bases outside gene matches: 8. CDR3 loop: CASRLGSGRGNEQFF. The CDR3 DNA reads TGTGCCAGCAGACTCGGTAGCGGGAGGGGAAATGAGCAGTTCTTC.

The CDR3 protein is CASSLRTEQETQYF. DNA for the CDR3: TGTGCCAGCAGCCTCCGGACAGAGCAAGAGACCCAGTACTTC. This chain links TRBV3-1 (or the pseudogene TRBV3-2) with TRBJ2-5; D might be TRBD1 (6 bases). The germline V gene has CDR1 LGHDT and CDR2 YNNKEL (reference sequence). The V end lost 4 bases, the J end lost 2 bases, and 11 bases lay between the germline ends. This CDR3 has 14 residues.

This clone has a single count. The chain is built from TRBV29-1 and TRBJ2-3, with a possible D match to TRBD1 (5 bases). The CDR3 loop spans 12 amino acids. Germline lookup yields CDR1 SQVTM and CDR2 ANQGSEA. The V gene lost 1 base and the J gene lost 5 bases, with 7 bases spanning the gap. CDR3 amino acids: CSVEGGIDTQYF. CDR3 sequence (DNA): TGCAGCGTTGAAGGGGGCATAGATACGCAGTATTTT.

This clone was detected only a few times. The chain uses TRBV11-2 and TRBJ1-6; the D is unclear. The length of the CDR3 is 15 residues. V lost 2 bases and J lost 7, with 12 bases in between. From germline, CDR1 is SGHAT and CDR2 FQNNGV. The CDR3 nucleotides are TGTGCCAGCAGCTTATGGGCAGCTACGAATTCACCCCTCCACTTT. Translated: CASSLWAATNSPLHF. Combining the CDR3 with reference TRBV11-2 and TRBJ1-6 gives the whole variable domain EAGVAQSPRYKIIEKRQSVAFWCNPISGHATLYWYQQILGQGPKLLIQFQNNGVVDDSQLPKDRFSAERLKGVDSTLKIQPAKLEDSAVYLCASSLWAATNSPLHFGNGTRLTVT.